A single sample is the source of the 10 T cell receptor beta chains below, sequenced in a study of T cell repertoires in cytomegalovirus infection. TCRdb re-derived calls from the reads in MiXCR, one entry per CDR3 protein. The sample lists more than 75,000 distinct CDR3 sequences; 3.7% were seen once. The sample comprised PBMCs. The origin of the receptors is a human donor in good health (CMV status not recorded). Some clones in this sample may be carry-over from other donors' samples.

This clonotype was recorded at least ten times. The CDR3 sequence is CASSEGYDLGYTF. In nucleotides, the CDR3 is TGTGCCAGCAGTGAAGGGTACGACCTGGGCTACACCTTC. V and J are TRBV6-1 and TRBJ1-2; D is unresolved. The CDR3 consists of 13 residues. CDR1 and CDR2 (germline): MNHNS, SASEGT. Trimming removed 1 base from V and 8 bases from J, with 11 bases in between.

The table lists this clonotype with many counts. The V call is TRBV4-3, the J call TRBJ1-1, with 7 bases that match TRBD1. CDR3 length: 16 residues. V lost 0 bases, J lost 4 bases, and 8 bases stayed unmatched. Germline V gene data show CDR1 as LGHNA and CDR2 as YSLEER. Here the CDR3 reads CASSQDPGPGGTEAFF. The CDR3 DNA reads TGCGCCAGCAGCCAAGATCCCGGACCAGGGGGCACTGAAGCTTTCTTT.

Many counts were recorded for this clonotype. The chain has TRBV28 and TRBJ1-4, with 8 bases identical to TRBD1. The CDR3 sequence is 10 residues long. The germline V gene encodes CDR1 MDHEN and CDR2 SYDVKM. Losses at the gene ends were 6 bases for V and 15 bases for J; bases not matched to a gene: 3. The CDR3 reads CASRRGQVFF. Written as DNA, the CDR3 is TGTGCCAGCAGACGGGGACAGGTGTTTTTT.

In its sample, this clonotype was seen many times. The chain couples TRBV24-1 to TRBJ1-5, with a tentative D call TRBD1 (5 bases). The V gene lost 4 bases and the J gene lost 1 base, with 10 bases spanning the gap. CDR1 KGHDR and CDR2 SFDVKD come from the germline V gene. This CDR3 has 15 residues. Here the CDR3 DNA reads TGTGCCACCAGTGAACCCGGGGCCAGCAATCAGCCCCAGCATTTT. Residues: CATSEPGASNQPQHF.

In its sample, this clonotype ranks as medium-sized. This chain joins TRBV7-6 and TRBJ1-3; D not resolved. Trimming stripped 5 bases from V and 1 base from J, with 12 bases between. The length of the CDR3 is 15 residues. CDR1 is SGHVS and CDR2 is FNYEAQ in the germline V gene. The CDR3 bases are TGTGCCAGCAGCCGGTCTCGGGGATCTGGAAACACCATATATTTT. Amino acid sequence: CASSRSRGSGNTIYF.

The sample holds many counts of this clonotype. CDR3 amino acids: CASRSWGQRNEKLFF. Here the CDR3 DNA reads TGTGCCAGCAGGTCCTGGGGACAGAGGAATGAAAAACTGTTTTTT. This chain uses TRBV27 with TRBJ1-4; 7 bases align to TRBD1. The J segment lost 5 bases and the V segment lost 6 bases, leaving 9 bases of the junction unmatched. The CDR3 runs to 15 residues. Germline CDR1 MNHEY, CDR2 SMNVEV (reference sequence).

This clonotype has ten or more counts. The chain uses TRBV27 and TRBJ2-5; D is possibly TRBD2 (6 bases). V was shortened by 7 bases and J by 11 bases, with 17 bases between the two germline ends. The CDR3 extends over 12 amino acids. Per the germline V gene, CDR1 is MNHEY and CDR2 is SMNVEV (reference sequence). The CDR3 sequence is CASTDHRGGQYF. CDR3 DNA sequence: TGTGCCAGCACCGACCATCGGGGAGGACAGTACTTC.

This clonotype was counted ten times or more. The J gene is TRBJ1-1, the V gene TRBV3-1, with 10 bases lining up with TRBD1. J lost 3 bases, V lost 5 bases, and 9 bases had no gene match. CDR1 LGHDT and CDR2 YNNKEL come from the germline V gene (reference sequence). This CDR3 spans 16 amino acids. The CDR3 protein is CASSMPRDRGDTEAFF. In DNA, the CDR3 is TGTGCCAGCAGCATGCCAAGGGACAGGGGTGACACTGAAGCTTTCTTT. The full variable domain, rest sourced from reference TRBV3-1 and TRBJ1-1, is DTAVSQTPKYLVTQMGNDKSIKCEQNLGHDTMYWYKQDSKKFLKIMFSYNNKELIINETVPNRFSPKSPDKAHLNLHINSLELGDSAVYFCASSMPRDRGDTEAFFGQGTRLTVV.

Worth noting for this clonotype: A junction boundary mismatches the germline segment, possibly from a read error. CDR3: CARSSTGIGGEGYTF. For the CDR3, the DNA is TGTGCCAGAAGCTCGACCGGGATAGGGGGCGAAGGCTACACCTTC. The chain has TRBV11-2 and TRBJ1-2; TRBD1 agrees at 7 bases. The CDR3 spans 15 residues. Germline CDR1 reads SGHAT; CDR2 reads FQNNGV.

This clonotype was seen ten or more times. One junction end disagrees with the germline gene, perhaps due to a read error. The V call is TRBV5-5, the J call TRBJ2-7; 10 bases are shared with TRBD2. Germline V gene lookup returns CDR1 SGHKS and CDR2 YYEKEE (reference sequence). The length of the CDR3 is 12 residues. The CDR3 is CASSPSGTSVNF. CDR3 DNA: TGTGCCAGCAGCCCGTCGGGGACTAGCGTGAACTTC.